What follows are 16 T cell receptor beta chains derived from one specimen sequenced in a study of OX40 agonist ivuxolimab in advanced cancers. TCRdb's table, derived via immunoSEQ multiplex PCR, lists solely in-frame clones and lacks some. In the table there are more than 80,000 clones, about 90% of which are singletons. Sequenced material: CD4+ or CD8+ T cells sorted from blood, taken in a trial of the OX40 agonist ivuxolimab. Receptors originate from an adult with an advanced solid tumor such as melanoma, head and neck, liver or kidney cancer.

The J gene is TRBJ2-1, the V gene TRBV15; 8 nucleotides align to TRBD1. J lost 4 bases, V lost 4 bases, and 15 bases had no gene match. Germline CDR1 and CDR2: LNHNV and YYDKDF (reference sequence). This CDR3 comprises 18 residues. The CDR3 DNA reads as TGTGCCACCAGCATAGGACAGGGACCCGACTCAAAGTACAATGAGCAGTTCTTC. It is translated as CATSIGQGPDSKYNEQFF.

The chain has TRBV11-2 and TRBJ2-5; D ambiguous. Trimming removed 0 bases at V and 7 bases at J, with 6 bases between. The CDR3 extends over 12 amino acids. Germline values: CDR1 SGHAT, CDR2 FQNNGV. The DNA for the CDR3 is TGTGCCAGCAGCTTAGACCCAGTGACCCAGTACTTC. This gives the protein CASSLDPVTQYF.

This rearrangement joins TRBV7-8 to TRBJ2-3; D is unresolved. From germline, CDR1 is SGHVS and CDR2 FQNEAQ. The V end was cut by 3 bases, the J end by 7 bases, with 5 bases between. The CDR3 loop spans 11 amino acids. The CDR3 region has the DNA TGTGCCAGCAGCTTCCAGTATACGCAGTATTTT. Residues: CASSFQYTQYF.

V is TRBV28 and J is TRBJ2-1; 9 bases align to TRBD1. CDR1 MDHEN and CDR2 SYDVKM come from the germline V gene. CDR3 length: 16 amino acids. Trimming at V came to 7 bases and at J to 7 bases, leaving 14 bases not matched to a gene. CDR3 loop: CASNLPGQGMLNEQFF. As DNA, the CDR3 is TGTGCCAGCAATCTGCCGGGACAGGGCATGTTGAATGAGCAGTTCTTC.

The chain joins TRBV7-2 to TRBJ2-5; 9 nucleotides align to TRBD1. Per germline, CDR1 SGHTA and CDR2 FQGNSA. Trimming cost V 4 bases and J 5 bases; bases outside gene matches: 5. The CDR3 is 14 residues long. In DNA, the CDR3 is TGTGCCAGCAGCTCACAGGGGGCGTTGGAGACCCAGTACTTC. Protein: CASSSQGALETQYF.

The J gene is TRBJ1-1, the V gene TRBV30; D not certain. The CDR3 is 11 residues long. CDR1 is GTSNPN, CDR2 SVGIG, per germline (reference sequence). The germline V and J ends were trimmed by 5 bases and 6 bases, with 10 bases remaining between them. The DNA for the CDR3 is TGTGCCTGGGTAGGGTGGTCTGAAGCTTTCTTT. Translated: CAWVGWSEAFF.

The V gene is TRBV15, the J gene TRBJ1-5; maybe TRBD1 (5 bases). The CDR3 runs to 16 residues. Looked up from germline, CDR1 is LNHNV and CDR2 is YYDKDF (reference sequence). V was shortened by 0 bases and J by 9 bases, with 18 bases between the two germline ends. In nucleotides, the CDR3 is TGTGCCACCAGCAGAGATCGAGTGGGGCAGTCTAGGCCCCAGCATTTT. Protein product: CATSRDRVGQSRPQHF.

V and J are TRBV6-1 and TRBJ2-2; 7 nucleotides agree with TRBD1. CDR1 is MNHNS and CDR2 is SASEGT in the germline V gene. J gave up 0 bases and V 4 bases, and 2 bases lay outside the gene matches. The CDR3 contains 15 residues. For the CDR3, the DNA is TGTGCCAGCAGTGGAGGGACAGCGAACACCGGGGAGCTGTTTTTT. This encodes CASSGGTANTGELFF.

CDR3 in amino acids: CASSVQGLDTQYF. CDR3 DNA: TGTGCCAGCAGCGTACAGGGATTAGATACGCAGTATTTT. The genes are TRBV21-1 and TRBJ2-3; TRBD1 is the table's D call and was not checked against the DNA. TRBV21-1 is noted as a pseudogene. The CDR3 covers 13 residues.

The J gene is TRBJ1-3, the V gene TRBV5-1, with unresolved D. This CDR3 region has 16 residues. Trimming left V 1 base short and J 1 base short, with 12 bases between. CDR1 is SGHRS, CDR2 YFSETQ, per germline. CDR3 bases: TGCGCCAGCAGCTTGATGTCAGCCCCTTCTGGAAACACCATATATTTT. Translating it yields CASSLMSAPSGNTIYF. The full variable domain, with the rest looked up from reference TRBV5-1 and TRBJ1-3, is KAGVTQTPRYLIKTRGQQVTLSCSPISGHRSVSWYQQTPGQGLQFLFEYFSETQRNKGNFPGRFSGRQFSNSRSEMNVSTLELGDSALYLCASSLMSAPSGNTIYFGEGSWLTVV.

This chain links TRBV6-1 with TRBJ2-3; TRBD1 agrees at 8 bases. From germline, CDR1 is MNHNS and CDR2 SASEGT. The junction had 7 bases not matched to a gene; V was cut back by 6 bases and J by 5 bases. The CDR3 extends over 14 amino acids. Written as DNA, the CDR3 is TGTGCCAGCAGAGACAGGGGTTCGAGAGATACGCAGTATTTT. This sequence encodes CASRDRGSRDTQYF.

The V gene is TRBV7-1, the J gene TRBJ2-7, with 10 bases matching TRBD1. TRBV7-1 is noted as an ORF with a role that remains uncertain. There are 14 residues in the CDR3. V was pared by 6 bases and J by 5 bases, with 7 bases of the junction left unmatched. The CDR3 DNA reads as TGTGCCAGCAGGGTGGACAGGGGGAGGAACGAGCAGTACTTC. This translates into CASRVDRGRNEQYF.

This clone was seen more than once but under ten times. The chain carries TRBV28 and TRBJ1-5; D is unclear. The CDR3 runs 13 residues. Trimming pared 2 bases from V and 11 bases from J, leaving 13 bases between. Germline CDR1 reads MDHEN; CDR2 reads SYDVKM. CDR3 sequence reads: CASSLEGRTTQHF. The DNA for the CDR3 is TGTGCCAGCAGTTTAGAGGGTAGGACGACCCAGCATTTT.

The J gene is TRBJ2-1, the V gene TRBV28; TRBD2 matches at 7 bases. Per germline, CDR1 MDHEN and CDR2 SYDVKM. The trim removed 4 bases at V and 0 bases at J, leaving 3 bases unmatched. CDR3 length equals 15 residues. The CDR3 is CASSSGLFSYNEQFF. CDR3 DNA sequence: TGTGCCAGCAGTTCGGGACTATTCTCCTACAATGAGCAGTTCTTC.

The genes are TRBV6-5 and TRBJ2-7; possibly TRBD1 for D (5 bases). In germline, CDR1 is MNHEY, CDR2 SVGAGI. V shed 4 bases and J shed 3 bases, with 7 bases lying between them. There are 12 residues in the CDR3. Here the CDR3 reads CASSSTGYEQYF. DNA for the CDR3: TGTGCCAGCAGTTCCACAGGCTACGAGCAGTACTTC.

The chain uses TRBV6-5 and TRBJ1-1; the D gene is possibly TRBD1 (5 bases). This CDR3 is built from 14 residues. Germline values: CDR1 MNHEY, CDR2 SVGAGI. Trimming cost V 2 bases and J 1 base, with 8 bases left between them. The CDR3 sequence is CASSYVGANTEAFF. The CDR3 DNA follows: TGTGCCAGCAGTTACGTAGGGGCGAACACTGAAGCTTTCTTT.